This T cell receptor beta chain was identified in a study of blood T cells in healthy people across ages. Per germline, CDR1 KGHDR and CDR2 SFDVKD. This CDR3 has 13 amino acids. Trimming left V 2 bases short and J 5 bases short, with 6 bases between. The authors ran a second PCR of roughly 7 to 11 cycles using a sample-barcoded 5' primer and a J-beta primer mix. TCRdb reprocessed the 5' RACE reads with MiXCR, giving one entry per CDR3 protein. This sample yields over a million distinct CDR3 sequences, of which around two fifths are seen a single time; roughly 8.2% belongs to the top ten. The chain couples TRBV24-1 to TRBJ2-1; no firm D call. The sequencing sample was made of blood. The receptor's source is a woman aged 18-29 years in good health. CDR3 sequence (DNA): TGTGCCACCAGTGATTGGAGAGACAATGAGCAGTTCTTC. Protein product: CATSDWRDNEQFF.